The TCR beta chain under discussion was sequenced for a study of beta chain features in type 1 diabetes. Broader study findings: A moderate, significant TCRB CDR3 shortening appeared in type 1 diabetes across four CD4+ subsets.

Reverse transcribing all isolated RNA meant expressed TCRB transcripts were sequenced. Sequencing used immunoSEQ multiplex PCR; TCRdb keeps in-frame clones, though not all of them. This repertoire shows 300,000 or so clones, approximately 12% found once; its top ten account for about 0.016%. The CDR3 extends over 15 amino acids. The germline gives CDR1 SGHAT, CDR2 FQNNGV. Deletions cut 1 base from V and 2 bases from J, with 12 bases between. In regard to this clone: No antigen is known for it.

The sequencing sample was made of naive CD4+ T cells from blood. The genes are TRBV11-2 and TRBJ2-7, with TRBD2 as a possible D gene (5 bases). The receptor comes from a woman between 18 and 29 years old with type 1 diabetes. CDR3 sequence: CASSLVVGDAYEQYF. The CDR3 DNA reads TGTGCCAGCAGCTTAGTCGTGGGAGACGCCTACGAGCAGTACTTC.